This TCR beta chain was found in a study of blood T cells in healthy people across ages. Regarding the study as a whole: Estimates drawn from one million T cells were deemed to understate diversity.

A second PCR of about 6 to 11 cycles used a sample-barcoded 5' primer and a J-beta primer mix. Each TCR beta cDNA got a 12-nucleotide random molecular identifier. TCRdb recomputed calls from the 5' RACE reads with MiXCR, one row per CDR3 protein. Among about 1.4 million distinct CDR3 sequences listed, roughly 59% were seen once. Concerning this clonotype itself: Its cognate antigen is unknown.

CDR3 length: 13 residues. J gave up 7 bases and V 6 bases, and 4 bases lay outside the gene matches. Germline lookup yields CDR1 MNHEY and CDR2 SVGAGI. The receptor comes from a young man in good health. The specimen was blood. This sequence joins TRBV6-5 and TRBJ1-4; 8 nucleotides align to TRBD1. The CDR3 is CASRPGQAEKLFF. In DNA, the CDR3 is TGTGCCAGCAGGCCGGGACAGGCTGAAAAACTGTTTTTT.